Listed below are T cell receptor beta chains from one sample, sequenced in a study of cytomegalovirus exposure and HLA in healthy donors. Here immunoSEQ multiplex PCR was the method, and the copy in TCRdb shows in-frame clones only, minus some. In the table there are around 150,000 clones, roughly 73% of which are singletons. The sequenced sample was PBMCs. These receptors all come from a male donor in good health and CMV-seronegative. Each CDR3 is given with its conserved first and last residue. A D gene is named only where the DNA matches it firmly. Where a row states a size, it is once, few, many or the class of an expanded clone; other rows omit it.

TRBV9	TRBJ1-3	NA	NA	TGTGCCAGCAGCGCGGACAGCTCTGGAAACACCATATATTTT	CASSADSSGNTIYF
TRBV6-1	TRBJ2-1	NA	NA	TGTGCCAGCATTCCGGGATCCCAAAAAATGAAGCAGTTCTTC	CASIPGSQKMKQFF
TRBV7-9	TRBJ2-3	NA	NA	TGTGCCAGCAGCTTATCGACAGGATCAGATACGCAGTATTTT	CASSLSTGSDTQYF
TRBV5-1	TRBJ2-7	NA	NA	TGCGCCAGCAGCTTGGCCAGCGCAGGGTCCGAGCAGTACTTC	CASSLASAGSEQYF
TRBV2	TRBJ2-5	TRBD1	NA	TGTGCCAACAGTCCGGGGACAGGGCAAGAGACCCAGTACTTC	CANSPGTGQETQYF
TRBV28	TRBJ2-7	NA	once	TGTGCCAGCAGCTTTTTCCCTACCTACGAGCAGTACTTC	CASSFFPTYEQYF
TRBV7-3	TRBJ2-1	NA	NA	TGTGCCAGCAGCCCCCGGGCGGGTGGCAATGAGCAGTTCTTC	CASSPRAGGNEQFF
TRBV6-1	TRBJ2-7	TRBD1	NA	TGTGCCAGCTATGCCTCTGGGACAGGGGAGGACGAGCAGTACTTC	CASYASGTGEDEQYF
TRBV6-6	TRBJ2-3	NA	NA	TGTGCCAGCAGTTACTCGAGTCTGGCAGGGGATACGCAGTATTTT	CASSYSSLAGDTQYF
TRBV7-6	TRBJ2-1	NA	NA	TGTGCCAGCAGCTTAGCGGAGTATGAGCAGTTCTTC	CASSLAEYEQFF
TRBV11-3	TRBJ2-1	TRBD1	NA	TGTGCCAGCAGCTCGGGACAGGGTGTCGACAATGAGCAGTTCTTC	CASSSGQGVDNEQFF
TRBV28	TRBJ1-2	NA	NA	TGTGCCAGCAGGCAGTTGGGGCAGGGTGGCTACACCTTC	CASRQLGQGGYTF
TRBV5-5	TRBJ2-4	NA	NA	TGTGCCAGCAGCGTTCGGGACACCGTAGCCAAAAACATTCAGTACTTC	CASSVRDTVAKNIQYF
TRBV5-5	TRBJ2-7	NA	NA	TGTGCCAGCAGCTTGTCCGAGTACGAGCAGTACTTC	CASSLSEYEQYF
TRBV19	TRBJ2-7	NA	NA	TGTGCCAGTAGTATAGGGTACAGGAGCTCCTACGAGCAGTACTTC	CASSIGYRSSYEQYF
TRBV7-9	TRBJ2-7	NA	NA	TGTGCCAGCAGCATAGACAGCAGAAACGAGCAGTACTTC	CASSIDSRNEQYF
TRBV5-1	TRBJ2-7	TRBD2	few	TGCGCCAGCAGCCTCCGACTAGCGGGACCCTACGAGCAGTACTTC	CASSLRLAGPYEQYF
TRBV5-6	TRBJ2-7	TRBD2	NA	TGTGCCAGCAGACTGGGACTAGCGGGGTCCTACGAGCAGTACTTC	CASRLGLAGSYEQYF
TRBV6-5	TRBJ2-7	TRBD2	NA	TGTGCCAGCAGAAAGACTAGCACCTACGAGCAGTACTTC	CASRKTSTYEQYF
TRBV6-5	TRBJ2-2	TRBD2	NA	TGTGCCAGCAGTTATATGCGGGAGTCTGGGACCGGGGAGCTGTTTTTT	CASSYMRESGTGELFF
TRBV7-9	TRBJ1-3	TRBD1	NA	TGTGCCAGCAGCGCCGGGGACAGGGCTGGAAACACCATATATTTT	CASSAGDRAGNTIYF
TRBV6-5	TRBJ1-1	NA	NA	TGTGCCAGCAGTTACTCGATTTGGGAGGGCACTGAAGCTTTCTTT	CASSYSIWEGTEAFF
TRBV7-2	TRBJ1-3	TRBD1	few	TGTGCCAGCAGCTGGACAGGGAACCCTGGAAACACCATATATTTT	CASSWTGNPGNTIYF
TRBV2	TRBJ2-3	TRBD2	NA	TGTGCCAGCGGACCGGGACTAGCGTCAGATACGCAGTATTTT	CASGPGLASDTQYF
TRBV5-1	TRBJ2-7	TRBD1	once	TGCGCCAGCAGCCCCGGGACAGGGGGCTTCTACGAGCAGTACTTC	CASSPGTGGFYEQYF
TRBV19	TRBJ2-5	NA	NA	TGTGCCAGTAGTATAGCTACAGGACGGAGTCTACTAGAGACCCAGTACTTC	CASSIATGRSLLETQYF
TRBV5-4	TRBJ2-7	NA	few	TGTGCCAGCAGCTTGCCACGGGACACGGTCCCCTCCTACGAGCAGTACTTC	CASSLPRDTVPSYEQYF
TRBV27	TRBJ1-2	NA	NA	TGTGCCAGCAGTTTATCGGGGGGTGTGGGTGGCTACACCTTC	CASSLSGGVGGYTF
TRBV28	TRBJ2-5	NA	NA	TGTGCCAGCAGTACCCCAACAGGGCCCGAAGAGACCCAGTACTTC	CASSTPTGPEETQYF
TRBV27	TRBJ1-3	NA	NA	TGTGCCAGCAGTCCGGAGACAGCTGGAAACACCATATATTTT	CASSPETAGNTIYF
TRBV28	TRBJ1-5	NA	NA	TGTGCCAGCAGACGCGAAGTCGGTCAGCCCCAGCATTTT	CASRREVGQPQHF
TRBV6-5	TRBJ2-1	NA	NA	TGTGCCAGCAGTTTACGAGCGGACAGCTCCTACAATGAGCAGTTCTTC	CASSLRADSSYNEQFF
TRBV10-3	TRBJ1-2	NA	NA	TGTGCCATCAGTGAGGGGGGGACCTCTAACTATGGCTACACCTTC	CAISEGGTSNYGYTF
TRBV4-1	TRBJ1-3	TRBD1	NA	TGCGCCACCTCTCAGGGGGAAGGGGGAAACACCATATATTTT	CATSQGEGGNTIYF
TRBV7-3	TRBJ2-3	TRBD1	NA	TGTGCCAGCAGCAGGACAGGGAACACAGATACGCAGTATTTT	CASSRTGNTDTQYF
TRBV19	TRBJ1-1	NA	NA	TGTGCCAGTAGTATGGGGAGGGAAGCTTTCTTT	CASSMGREAFF
TRBV13	TRBJ2-7	NA	NA	TGTGCCAGCAGCTTCGGACTTAAGGCCTACGAGCAGTACTTC	CASSFGLKAYEQYF
TRBV7-8	TRBJ1-2	NA	once	TGTGCCAGCAGCTTAGGGGGGGGGAGTCTCGGCTACACCTTC	CASSLGGGSLGYTF
TRBV18	TRBJ2-7	TRBD1	NA	TGTGCCAGCTCACCTTCAGGGGGTGGGGAGCAGTACTTC	CASSPSGGGEQYF
TRBV30	TRBJ1-5	TRBD1	NA	TGTGCCTGGAGTGGAGGGGCCCAGGGGGCCCAGCATTTT	CAWSGGAQGAQHF
TRBV6-5	TRBJ2-5	TRBD2	once	TGTGCCAGCAGCTCGGGACTAGCGGGCTCTCAGGATAACTTC	CASSSGLAGSQDNF
TRBV6-1	TRBJ1-5	NA	few	TGTGCCAGCAGTGAAGTGCGGGAATACAATCAGCCCCAGCATTTT	CASSEVREYNQPQHF
TRBV7-2	TRBJ2-6	NA	NA	TGTGCCAGCAGCTTATCGTACATCGAATCCGGGGCCAACGTCCTGACTTTC	CASSLSYIESGANVLTF
TRBV7-2	TRBJ2-7	NA	NA	TGTGCCAGCAGCTTAAAGGCGGGTGCCTACGAGCAGTACTTC	CASSLKAGAYEQYF
TRBV5-8	TRBJ2-2	NA	NA	TGTGCCAGCAGCCCCCGGGGATTGTACACCGGGGAGCTGTTTTTT	CASSPRGLYTGELFF